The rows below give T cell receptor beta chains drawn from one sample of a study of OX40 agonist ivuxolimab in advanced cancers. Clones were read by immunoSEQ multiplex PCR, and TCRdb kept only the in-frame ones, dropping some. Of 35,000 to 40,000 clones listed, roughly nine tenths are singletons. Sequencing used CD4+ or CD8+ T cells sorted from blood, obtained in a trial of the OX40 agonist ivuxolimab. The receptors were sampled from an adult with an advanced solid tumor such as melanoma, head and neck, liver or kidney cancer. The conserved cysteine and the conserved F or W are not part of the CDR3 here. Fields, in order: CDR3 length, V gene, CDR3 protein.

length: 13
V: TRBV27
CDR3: ASSFTGGRIYEQY

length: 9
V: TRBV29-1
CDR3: SVGQDLEAF

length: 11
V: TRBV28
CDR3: ASSSLGTHEQY

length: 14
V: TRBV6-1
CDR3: ASSELEGQGYNEQF

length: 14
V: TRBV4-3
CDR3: ASSQYPGGASDTQY

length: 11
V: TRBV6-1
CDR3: ALTGPITDTQY

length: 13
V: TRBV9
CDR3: ASSTIAGSTDTQY

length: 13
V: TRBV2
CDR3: ASSEPDRGRFEAF

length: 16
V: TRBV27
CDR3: ASKSEGDTGRYNSPLH

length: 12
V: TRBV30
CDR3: AWSPGQGVYGYT

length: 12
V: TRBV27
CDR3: ASSPGQSFSPLH

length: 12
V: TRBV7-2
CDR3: ASSLGGLNTEAF

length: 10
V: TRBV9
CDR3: ASSPDSYGYT

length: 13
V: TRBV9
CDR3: ASTKGDRYQETQY

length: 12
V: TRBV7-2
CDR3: ASSLGWGGTEAF

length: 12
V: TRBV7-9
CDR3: ASSFSDGYYEQY